Below are 26 T cell receptor beta chains sequenced from a single sample in a study of T cells in Graves' hyperthyroidism and ophthalmopathy. From RNA transcripts, TCR beta CDR3 regions were amplified. During a first-round RT-PCR of the TCR CDR3, the HTBI primer set was used. Using its own MiXCR run on the multiplex PCR reads, TCRdb lists one record per CDR3 protein. The data contain hundreds of thousands of distinct CDR3 sequences, about an eighth of them singletons. The specimen sequenced was blood. The receptor source for this set is a woman aged 40 to 49 with Graves' ophthalmopathy.

The chain combines TRBV7-9 with TRBJ2-7, with TRBD2 identical over 9 bases. Germline assignment: CDR1 SEHNR and CDR2 FQNEAQ (reference sequence). V lost 5 bases to trimming and J lost 3 bases; unmatched junction nucleotides: 11. The CDR3 contains 16 residues. The CDR3 nucleotides read TGTGCCAGCAGCCACCCGGTAGCGGGAGCTGACTACGAGCAGTACTTC. Translating it yields CASSHPVAGADYEQYF.

The chain couples TRBV24-1 to TRBJ1-5, with 7 bases that match TRBD1. The CDR3 sequence is 17 residues long. V lost 3 bases to trimming and J lost 5 bases; unmatched junction nucleotides: 12. Germline V CDR1 and CDR2: KGHDR, SFDVKD. The CDR3 nucleotides are TGTGCCACCAGTGATGGGCTGACAGGGCGGGGGGATCAGCCCCAGCATTTT. Amino acid sequence: CATSDGLTGRGDQPQHF.

The sample holds many counts of this clonotype. The chain couples TRBV5-6 to TRBJ2-3; TRBD2 matches at 7 bases. The J segment lost 4 bases and the V segment lost 4 bases, leaving 6 bases of the junction unmatched. CDR3 length equals 14 residues. CDR1 is SGHDT, CDR2 YYEEEE, per germline. Written as DNA, the CDR3 is TGTGCCAGCAGCCCCGGACTAGTGGCAGATACGCAGTATTTT. It specifies CASSPGLVADTQYF.

This clonotype was observed many times. V usage is TRBV20-1 and J usage is TRBJ2-1, with 11 bases aligning to TRBD2. The germline V gene encodes CDR1 DFQATT and CDR2 SNEGSKA (reference sequence). The CDR3 sequence is 14 residues long. V gave up 3 bases and J gave up 6 bases; unmatched junction bases: 4. The CDR3 DNA reads TGCAGTGCTAGGGGGACTAGCGGTTTCAATGAGCAGTTCTTC. This translates into CSARGTSGFNEQFF.

This sequence joins TRBV19 and TRBJ2-1; D ambiguous. V dropped 3 bases and J dropped 7 bases, with 13 bases sitting between them. This CDR3 comprises 14 residues. Germline V lookup: CDR1 LNHDA, CDR2 SQIVND (reference sequence). Here the CDR3 DNA reads TGTGCCAGTAGTATGGGTCAGGCTACTAATGAGCAGTTCTTC. Residues: CASSMGQATNEQFF.

At least ten counts were recorded for this clonotype. The chain links TRBV6-1 to TRBJ1-2, with TRBD1 matching 7 bases. Trimming took 7 bases from V and 6 from J; bases not matched to a gene: 8. In germline, CDR1 is MNHNS, CDR2 SASEGT. This CDR3 has 13 residues. CDR3 sequence: CASTKTGLDGYTF. The DNA of the CDR3 is TGTGCCAGCACTAAGACAGGGTTGGATGGCTACACCTTC.

The chain has TRBV12-3 or TRBV12-4 and TRBJ1-4; perhaps TRBD1 as D (6 bases). With 5 bases removed from V and 7 bases from J, the gap between germline ends came to 14 bases. The CDR3 extends over 14 amino acids. This CDR3 is CASSPSGGREKLFF. Here the CDR3 DNA reads TGTGCCAGCAGTCCAAGCGGGGGGCGTGAAAAACTGTTTTTT.

This clonotype came up many times. The rearrangement joins TRBV6-5 to TRBJ2-2; D call uncertain. The CDR3 spans 16 residues. In germline, CDR1 is MNHEY, CDR2 SVGAGI. V was pared by 2 bases and J by 6 bases, with 16 bases between. CDR3 in DNA: TGTGCCAGCAGTTACCTCGCCGGAACACGGCCCGGGGAGCTGTTTTTT. Its translation: CASSYLAGTRPGELFF.

This clonotype has a count of ten or more. The chain couples TRBV25-1 to TRBJ1-3, with TRBD1 as a possible D gene (6 bases). The CDR3 is 16 residues long. V lost 5 bases to trimming and J lost 3 bases, with 17 bases between them. Germline V gene lookup returns CDR1 MGHDK and CDR2 SYGVNS. CDR3 sequence: CASSTPLRGYGNTIYF. The CDR3 DNA sequence: TGTGCCAGCAGTACACCACTCAGGGGCTATGGAAACACCATATATTTT.

Ten or more counts support this clonotype. J is TRBJ1-5 and V is TRBV4-1; weak D call: TRBD1 (5 bases). This CDR3 spans 16 amino acids. Trimming stripped 0 bases from V and 7 bases from J, with 16 bases between. Germline CDR1 is MGHRA and CDR2 is YSYEKL. The CDR3 DNA reads as TGCGCCAGCAGCCAAGATGGTTCCCTTGGGGGACAGCCCCAGCATTTT. As protein: CASSQDGSLGGQPQHF.

This clonotype was counted at least ten times. J is TRBJ2-7 and V is TRBV12-3 or TRBV12-4; no clear D. This CDR3 comprises 13 residues. The germline V and J ends were trimmed by 1 base and 2 bases, with 6 bases remaining between them. CDR3 sequence: CASSLGYTYEQYF. The CDR3 DNA sequence: TGTGCCAGCAGTTTAGGGTATACCTACGAGCAGTACTTC.

This clonotype was counted at least ten times. The chain is built from TRBV19 and TRBJ1-6; 8 nucleotides agree with TRBD1. The germline V gene has CDR1 LNHDA and CDR2 SQIVND (reference sequence). With V trimmed by 3 bases and J by 9 bases, 7 bases remained unmatched. The CDR3 has 15 residues. The CDR3, as DNA: TGTGCCAGTAGTATGGTGGCAGGGGGCCTTTCACCCCTCCACTTT. As protein: CASSMVAGGLSPLHF.

This clonotype has at least ten counts. The V gene is TRBV5-1, the J gene TRBJ1-1; 9 bases map to TRBD1. The J segment lost 0 bases and the V segment lost 0 bases, leaving 6 bases of the junction unmatched. The CDR3 is made up of 17 amino acids. The V gene's germline CDR1 is SGHRS and CDR2 YFSETQ. In nucleotides, the CDR3 is TGCGCCAGCAGCTTGGGAACAGGGGGCTTATTGAACACTGAAGCTTTCTTT. Its protein is CASSLGTGGLLNTEAFF.

A few counts support this clonotype. The chain is built from TRBV5-5 and TRBJ1-4; D is ambiguous. Trimming left V 2 bases short and J 12 bases short, with 17 bases between. Per the germline V gene, CDR1 is SGHKS and CDR2 is YYEKEE (reference sequence). The CDR3 loop spans 14 amino acids. The CDR3 sequence is CASSLSSWSQELFF. CDR3 DNA: TGTGCCAGCAGCTTATCCTCCTGGAGCCAAGAACTGTTTTTT.

V and J are TRBV11-2 and TRBJ1-3, with D tentatively TRBD1 (5 bases). The V gene lost 2 bases and the J gene lost 4 bases, with 12 bases spanning the gap. The CDR3 is made up of 15 amino acids. Per the germline V gene, CDR1 is SGHAT and CDR2 is FQNNGV. The CDR3 bases are TGTGCCAGCAGCTTACAGGGACCTCAAGGAAACACCATATATTTT. Translation: CASSLQGPQGNTIYF.

The J gene is TRBJ2-2, the V gene TRBV12-3 or TRBV12-4; D perhaps matches TRBD1 (5 bases). There are 14 residues in the CDR3. V lost 1 base, J lost 7 bases, and 10 bases lay in between. CDR3 in DNA: TGTGCCAGCAGTTTAGTCAGGGCGGACGGGGAGCTGTTTTTT. It encodes CASSLVRADGELFF.

This clonotype appeared many times. V is TRBV12-3 or TRBV12-4 and J is TRBJ2-2; TRBD1 aligns across 7 bases. Germline trimming cut 3 bases from V and 7 bases from J; bases unmatched to any gene: 5. This CDR3 is 14 amino acids long. This CDR3 is CASSFGTDVGELFF. CDR3 nucleotides: TGTGCCAGCAGTTTTGGGACAGATGTCGGGGAGCTGTTTTTT.

This clonotype was seen ten or more times. J is TRBJ2-2 and V is TRBV6-1, with 11 nucleotides matching TRBD2. V shed 8 bases, J shed 6 bases, and the junction held 11 bases outside the gene matches. The CDR3 is 16 amino acids. Germline V gives CDR1 MNHNS, CDR2 SASEGT. The CDR3, as DNA: TGTGCCAGCCGTCAACTCCTTAGCGGGAGGGCCGGGGAGCTGTTTTTT. Its protein is CASRQLLSGRAGELFF.

The rearrangement uses TRBV28 and TRBJ1-1; a possible D gene is TRBD1 (5 bases). The CDR3 contains 14 residues. Germline CDR1 and CDR2: MDHEN and SYDVKM. V gave up 8 bases and J gave up 1 base, with 14 bases separating them. CDR3 coding DNA: TGTGCCAGCCTAGGGTCGGGGGGGAACACTGAAGCTTTCTTT. It yields the protein CASLGSGGNTEAFF. Full variable domain (rest looked up from reference TRBV28 and TRBJ1-1): DVKVTQSSRYLVKRTGEKVFLECVQDMDHENMFWYRQDPGLGLRLIYFSYDVKMKEKGDIPEGYSVSREKKERFSLILESASTNQTSMYLCASLGSGGNTEAFFGQGTRLTVV.

This clonotype was recorded many times. This chain uses TRBV20-1 with TRBJ2-3; D call uncertain. The CDR3 totals 12 residues. V was cut by 3 bases and J by 10 bases, with 14 bases left in between. Germline CDR1 and CDR2: DFQATT and SNEGSKA (reference sequence). Written as DNA, the CDR3 is TGCAGTGCTAGTGGTCAGCGTTGGGCGCAGTATTTT. It is translated as CSASGQRWAQYF.

This clonotype was seen at least ten times. This chain joins TRBV6-1 and TRBJ2-1, with 12 nucleotides matching TRBD2. CDR3 length: 17 residues. Germline trimming cut 4 bases from V and 5 bases from J; bases unmatched to any gene: 9. CDR1 is MNHNS and CDR2 is SASEGT in the germline V gene. CDR3 sequence: CASSVLAGGGRHNEQFF. The DNA for the CDR3 is TGTGCCAGCAGTGTACTAGCGGGGGGCGGCCGCCACAATGAGCAGTTCTTC.

There are many counts of this clonotype. The chain uses TRBV12-3 or TRBV12-4 and TRBJ1-2; 9 nucleotides align to TRBD1. This CDR3 contains 17 residues. V gave up 6 bases and J gave up 8 bases; unmatched junction bases: 19. CDR3 bases: TGTGCCAGCAGCCTGCGCGCGGGAACAGGGGGCATGGGCGGCTACACCTTC. This translates into CASSLRAGTGGMGGYTF.

This sequence joins TRBV28 and TRBJ2-3; perhaps TRBD2 as D (7 bases). Trimming pared 6 bases from V and 4 bases from J, leaving 20 bases between. Per the germline V gene, CDR1 is MDHEN and CDR2 is SYDVKM. The CDR3 loop spans 16 amino acids. The CDR3 DNA sequence: TGTGCCAGCAGCCAAGGAGTGGGGGGGGCCGCAGATACGCAGTATTTT. Translated, it gives CASSQGVGGAADTQYF.

This clonotype has a count of ten or more. The chain joins TRBV24-1 to TRBJ1-5, with D perhaps matching TRBD1 (6 bases). V lost 4 bases to trimming and J lost 3 bases, with 12 bases between them. This CDR3 region has 15 residues. Germline V gene data show CDR1 as KGHDR and CDR2 as SFDVKD. CDR3 nucleotides: TGTGCCACCAGTGACAGAACAGGGCCCAATCAGCCCCAGCATTTT. Its translation is CATSDRTGPNQPQHF.

This clonotype was seen ten or more times. CDR3: CSVVLEGRNGYTF. In DNA, the CDR3 is TGCAGCGTTGTTTTAGAGGGGAGAAATGGCTACACCTTC. The chain carries TRBV29-1 and TRBJ1-2; weak D call: TRBD1 (5 bases). The length of the CDR3 is 13 residues. The V end was cut by 4 bases, the J end by 6 bases, with 15 bases between. Germline V gives CDR1 SQVTM, CDR2 ANQGSEA.

The chain carries TRBV11-3 and TRBJ1-1; D not resolved. The V gene lost 5 bases and the J gene lost 1 base, with 5 bases spanning the gap. Germline CDR1 SGHNT, CDR2 YENEEA. CDR3 size: 12 residues. As DNA, the CDR3 is TGTGCCAGCAGCCGGGAGAACACTGAAGCTTTCTTT. Its protein product is CASSRENTEAFF.